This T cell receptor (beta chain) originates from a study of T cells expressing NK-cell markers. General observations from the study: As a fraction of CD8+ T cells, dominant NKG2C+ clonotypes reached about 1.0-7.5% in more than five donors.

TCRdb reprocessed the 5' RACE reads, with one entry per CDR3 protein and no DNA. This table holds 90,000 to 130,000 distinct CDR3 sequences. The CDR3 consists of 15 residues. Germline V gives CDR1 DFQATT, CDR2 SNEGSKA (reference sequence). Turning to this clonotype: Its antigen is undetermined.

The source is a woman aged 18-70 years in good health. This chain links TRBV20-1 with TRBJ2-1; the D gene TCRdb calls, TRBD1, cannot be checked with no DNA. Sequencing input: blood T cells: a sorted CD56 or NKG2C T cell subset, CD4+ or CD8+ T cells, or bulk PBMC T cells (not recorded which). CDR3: CSVRGASLAYNEQFF.